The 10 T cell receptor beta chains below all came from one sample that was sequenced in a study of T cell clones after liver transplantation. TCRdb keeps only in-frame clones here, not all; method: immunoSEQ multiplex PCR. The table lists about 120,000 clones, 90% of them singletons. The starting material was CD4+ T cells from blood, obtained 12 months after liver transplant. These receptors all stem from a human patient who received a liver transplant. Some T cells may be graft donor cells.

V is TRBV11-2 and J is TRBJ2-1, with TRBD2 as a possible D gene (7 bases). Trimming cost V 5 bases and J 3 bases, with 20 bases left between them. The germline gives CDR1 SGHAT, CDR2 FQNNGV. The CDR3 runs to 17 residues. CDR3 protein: CASSPGAASGFYNEQFF. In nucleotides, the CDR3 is TGTGCCAGCAGCCCGGGGGCGGCTAGCGGCTTCTACAATGAGCAGTTCTTC.

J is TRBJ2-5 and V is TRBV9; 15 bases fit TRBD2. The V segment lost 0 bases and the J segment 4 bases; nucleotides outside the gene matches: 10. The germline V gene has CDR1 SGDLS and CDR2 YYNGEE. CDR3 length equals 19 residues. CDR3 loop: CASSVGTSGRAAAGETQYF. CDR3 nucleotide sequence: TGTGCCAGCAGCGTAGGGACTAGCGGGAGGGCAGCAGCTGGAGAGACCCAGTACTTC.

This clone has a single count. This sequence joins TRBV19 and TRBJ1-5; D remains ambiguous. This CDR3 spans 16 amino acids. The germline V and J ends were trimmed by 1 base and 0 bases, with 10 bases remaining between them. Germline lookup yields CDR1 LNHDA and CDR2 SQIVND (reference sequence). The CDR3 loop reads CASSIGGGYSNQPQHF. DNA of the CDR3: TGTGCCAGTAGTATAGGGGGAGGGTATAGCAATCAGCCCCAGCATTTT. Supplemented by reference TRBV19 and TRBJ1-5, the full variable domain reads DGGITQSPKYLFRKEGQNVTLSCEQNLNHDAMYWYRQDPGQGLRLIYYSQIVNDFQKGDIAEGYSVSREKKESFPLTVTSAQKNPTAFYLCASSIGGGYSNQPQHFGDGTRLSIL.

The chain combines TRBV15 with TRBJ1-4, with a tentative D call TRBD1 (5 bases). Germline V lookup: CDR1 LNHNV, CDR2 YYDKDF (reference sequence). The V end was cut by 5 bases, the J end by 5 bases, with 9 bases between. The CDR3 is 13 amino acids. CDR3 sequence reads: CATSRRVNEKLFF. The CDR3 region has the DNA TGTGCCACCAGCCGCAGGGTAAATGAAAAACTGTTTTTT.

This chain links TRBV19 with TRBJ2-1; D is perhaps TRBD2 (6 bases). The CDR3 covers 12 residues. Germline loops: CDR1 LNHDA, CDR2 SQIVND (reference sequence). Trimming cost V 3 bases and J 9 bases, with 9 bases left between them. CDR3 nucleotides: TGTGCCAGTAGTATTCTAGCGAGTGAGCAGTTCTTC. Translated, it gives CASSILASEQFF.

The CDR3 is CASSEVWTSGTDTQYF. CDR3 in DNA: TGTGCCAGCAGTGAAGTTTGGACTAGCGGCACAGATACGCAGTATTTT. The J gene is TRBJ2-3, the V gene TRBV6-1; 9 nucleotides match TRBD2. Unmatched junction bases numbered 3, after V lost 1 base and J lost 1 base. The CDR3 runs to 16 residues. Germline CDR1 reads MNHNS; CDR2 reads SASEGT.

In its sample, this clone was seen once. This CDR3 is CASSQDARLAGATDTQYF. The CDR3 DNA is TGTGCCAGCAGCCAAGATGCGAGACTAGCGGGAGCGACAGATACGCAGTATTTT. V usage is TRBV4-2 and J usage is TRBJ2-3; TRBD2 matches at 12 bases. This CDR3 region has 18 residues. V shed 0 bases and J 3 bases; nucleotides not matched to a gene: 7. Germline V gene sequence: CDR1 LGHNA, CDR2 YNFKEQ.

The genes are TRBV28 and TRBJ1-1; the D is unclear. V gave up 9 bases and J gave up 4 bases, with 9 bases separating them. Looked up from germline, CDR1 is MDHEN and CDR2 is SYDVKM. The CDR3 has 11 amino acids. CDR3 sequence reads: CARSAVTEAFF. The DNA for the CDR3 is TGTGCCAGGTCCGCGGTCACTGAAGCTTTCTTT.

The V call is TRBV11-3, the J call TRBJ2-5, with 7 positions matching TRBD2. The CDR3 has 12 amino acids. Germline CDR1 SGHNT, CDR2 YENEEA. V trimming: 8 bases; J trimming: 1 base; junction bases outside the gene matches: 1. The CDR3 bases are TGTGCCAGCGGGACTATCCAAGAGACCCAGTACTTC. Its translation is CASGTIQETQYF. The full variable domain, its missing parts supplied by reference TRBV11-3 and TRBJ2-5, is EAGVVQSPRYKIIEKKQPVAFWCNPISGHNTLYWYLQNLGQGPELLIRYENEEAVDDSQLPKDRFSAERLKGVDSTLKIQPAELGDSAVYLCASGTIQETQYFGPGTRLLVL.

Here the CDR3 DNA reads TGCGCCAGCAGCTTGGGTCCAGGCGTCAATGAAAAACTGTTTTTT. Encoded protein: CASSLGPGVNEKLFF. The rearrangement uses TRBV5-1 and TRBJ1-4; D call uncertain. CDR3 length: 15 amino acids. Deletions cut 0 bases from V and 5 bases from J, with 11 bases between. Per the germline V gene, CDR1 is SGHRS and CDR2 is YFSETQ.